This paragraph reports one T cell receptor (beta chain). This sample is part of a study of shared clonotypes between healthy human individuals. Naivety among CD8 cells was defined by CD45RO negativity and positive CCR7 selection, thereby excluding terminally differentiated effector memory CD45RA+ cells. An assay was performed, and its level was deep. Libraries were prepared by immunoSEQ multiplex PCR; TCRdb keeps only in-frame clonotypes and omits some of them. Here the sample spans some 2 million clones, roughly 95% being singletons. Sequencing input: naive CD8+ T cells sorted from blood. The receptor was derived from a man younger than 35 in good health.

CDR3 nucleotide sequence: TGCGCCAGCAGGTCCGGGACAGGGATCTCCGGGGAGCTGTTTTTT. This translates into CASRSGTGISGELFF. The rearrangement uses TRBV5-1 and TRBJ2-2; 9 nucleotides agree with TRBD1. J lost 6 bases, V lost 5 bases, and 8 bases had no gene match. The V gene's germline CDR1 is SGHRS and CDR2 YFSETQ. The CDR3 sequence is 15 residues long.